This T cell receptor beta chain is drawn from a study of blood T cells in healthy people across ages. On this clonotype: Its antigen remains unidentified.

Next came a second PCR, run for 7 to 11 cycles, which used a sample-barcoded 5' primer along with a J-beta primer mix. TCRdb reanalysed the 5' RACE reads using MiXCR and keeps one entry per CDR3 protein. Of 650,000 to 1,000,000 distinct CDR3 sequences listed, 35% to 50% were seen once; the top ten hold around a sixth. Study observations and caveats: No conclusive comparison of naive versus antigen-experienced cells was possible with unsorted PBMCs. Observed TCR beta diversity showed a strong correlation with the percentage of naive T cells as measured by flow cytometry.

With 2 bases clipped from V and 8 bases from J, the junction kept 6 bases outside the gene matches. This CDR3 has 15 amino acids. The origin of this receptor is a man older than 75 in good health. This chain links TRBV12-3 or TRBV12-4 with TRBJ1-6, with 7 positions matching TRBD1. The source material was blood. CDR3 DNA: TGTGCCAGCAGTTTAAGGAAGGGGGCGGATTCACCCCTCCACTTT. Its translation: CASSLRKGADSPLHF.